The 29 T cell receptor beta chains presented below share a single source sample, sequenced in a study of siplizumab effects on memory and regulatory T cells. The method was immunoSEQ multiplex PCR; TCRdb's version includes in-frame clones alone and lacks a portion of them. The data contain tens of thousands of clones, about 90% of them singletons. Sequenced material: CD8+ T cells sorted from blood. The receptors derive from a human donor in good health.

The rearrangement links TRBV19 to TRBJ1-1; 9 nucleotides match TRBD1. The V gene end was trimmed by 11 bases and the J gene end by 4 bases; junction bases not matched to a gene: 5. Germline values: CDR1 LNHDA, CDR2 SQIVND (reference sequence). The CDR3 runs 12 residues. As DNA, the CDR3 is TGTGCCGGAGACAGGGGGTTCACTGAAGCTTTCTTT. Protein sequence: CAGDRGFTEAFF. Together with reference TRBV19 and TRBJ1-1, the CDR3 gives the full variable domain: DGGITQSPKYLFRKEGQNVTLSCEQNLNHDAMYWYRQDPGQGLRLIYYSQIVNDFQKGDIAEGYSVSREKKESFPLTVTSAQKNPTAFYLCAGDRGFTEAFFGQGTRLTVV.

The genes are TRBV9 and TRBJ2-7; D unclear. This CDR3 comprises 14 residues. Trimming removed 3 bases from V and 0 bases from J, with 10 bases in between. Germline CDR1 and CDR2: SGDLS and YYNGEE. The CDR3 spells CASSAVQSSYEQYF. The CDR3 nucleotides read TGTGCCAGCAGCGCCGTACAGAGCTCCTACGAGCAGTACTTC.

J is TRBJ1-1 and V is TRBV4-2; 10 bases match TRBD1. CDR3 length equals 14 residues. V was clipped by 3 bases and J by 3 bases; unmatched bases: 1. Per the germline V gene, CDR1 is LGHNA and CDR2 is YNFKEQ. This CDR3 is CASSQDRGYTEAFF. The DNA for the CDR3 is TGTGCCAGCAGCCAGGACAGGGGGTACACTGAAGCTTTCTTT.

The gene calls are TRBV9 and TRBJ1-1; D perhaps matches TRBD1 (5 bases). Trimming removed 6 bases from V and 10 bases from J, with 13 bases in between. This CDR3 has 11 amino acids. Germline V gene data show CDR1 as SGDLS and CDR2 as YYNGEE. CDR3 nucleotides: TGTGCCAGCACTTCCGCCGGGGCAGCTTTCTTT. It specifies CASTSAGAAFF.

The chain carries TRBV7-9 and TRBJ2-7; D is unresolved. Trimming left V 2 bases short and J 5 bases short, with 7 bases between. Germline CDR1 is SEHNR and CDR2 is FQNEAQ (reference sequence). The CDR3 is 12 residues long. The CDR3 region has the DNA TGTGCCAGCAGCTTATTCCGGAACGAGCAGTACTTC. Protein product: CASSLFRNEQYF.

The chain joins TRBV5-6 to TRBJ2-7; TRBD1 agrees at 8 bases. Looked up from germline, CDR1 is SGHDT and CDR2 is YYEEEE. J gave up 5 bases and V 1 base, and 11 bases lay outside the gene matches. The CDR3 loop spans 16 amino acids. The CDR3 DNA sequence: TGTGCCAGCAGCTTGATCTACAGGGGGGTCTTTAACGAGCAGTACTTC. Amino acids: CASSLIYRGVFNEQYF. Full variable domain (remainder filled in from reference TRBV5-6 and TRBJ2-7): DAGVTQSPTHLIKTRGQQVTLRCSPKSGHDTVSWYQQALGQGPQFIFQYYEEEERQRGNFPDRFSGHQFPNYSSELNVNALLLGDSALYLCASSLIYRGVFNEQYFGPGTRLTVT.

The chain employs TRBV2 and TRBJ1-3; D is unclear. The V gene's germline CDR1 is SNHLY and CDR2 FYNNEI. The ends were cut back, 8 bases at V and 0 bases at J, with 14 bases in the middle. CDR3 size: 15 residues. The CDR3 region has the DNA TGTGCCAGCGGTACACTGCGCCTCTCTGGAAACACCATATATTTT. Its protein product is CASGTLRLSGNTIYF.

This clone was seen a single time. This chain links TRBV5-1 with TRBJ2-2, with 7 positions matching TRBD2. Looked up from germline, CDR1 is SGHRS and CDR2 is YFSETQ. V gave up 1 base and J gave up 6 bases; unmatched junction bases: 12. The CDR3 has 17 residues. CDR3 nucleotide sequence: TGCGCCAGCAGCTTGAGGGGCCCGGGGGGAACCGCCGGGGAGCTGTTTTTT. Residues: CASSLRGPGGTAGELFF.

CDR3 region: CASRQGFMNTEAFF. DNA for the CDR3: TGTGCCAGCAGACAGGGTTTCATGAACACTGAAGCTTTCTTT. The chain couples TRBV27 to TRBJ1-1, with a tentative D call TRBD1 (6 bases). The CDR3 length is 14 residues. The ends were cut back, 6 bases at V and 0 bases at J, with 11 bases in the middle. Germline V CDR1 and CDR2: MNHEY, SMNVEV (reference sequence).

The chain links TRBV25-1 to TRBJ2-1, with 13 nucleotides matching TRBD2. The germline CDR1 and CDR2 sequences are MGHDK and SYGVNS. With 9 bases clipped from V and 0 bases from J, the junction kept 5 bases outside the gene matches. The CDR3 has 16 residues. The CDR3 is CARRLAGGSSYNEQFF. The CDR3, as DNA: TGTGCCAGACGACTAGCGGGGGGCAGCTCCTACAATGAGCAGTTCTTC.

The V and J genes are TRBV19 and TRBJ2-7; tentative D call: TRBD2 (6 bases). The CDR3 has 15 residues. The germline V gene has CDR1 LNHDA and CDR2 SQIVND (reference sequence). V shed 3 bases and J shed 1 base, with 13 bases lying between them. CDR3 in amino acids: CASSIARDGSYEQYF. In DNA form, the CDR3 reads TGTGCCAGTAGTATCGCGCGGGACGGGTCCTACGAGCAGTACTTC.

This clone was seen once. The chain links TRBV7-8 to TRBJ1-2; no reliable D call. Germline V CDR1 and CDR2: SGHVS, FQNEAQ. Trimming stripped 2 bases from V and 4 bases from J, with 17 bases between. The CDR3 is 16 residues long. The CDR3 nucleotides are TGTGCCAGCAGCTTACCCTCAGTCCTACACTCCTATGGCTACACCTTC. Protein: CASSLPSVLHSYGYTF.

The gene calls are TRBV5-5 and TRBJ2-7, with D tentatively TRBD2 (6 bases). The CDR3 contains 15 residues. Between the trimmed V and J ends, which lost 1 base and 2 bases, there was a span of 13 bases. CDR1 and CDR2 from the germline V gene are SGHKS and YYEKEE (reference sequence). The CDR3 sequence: CASSLSGGAPYEQYF. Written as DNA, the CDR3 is TGTGCCAGCAGCTTGTCTGGCGGGGCCCCCTACGAGCAGTACTTC.

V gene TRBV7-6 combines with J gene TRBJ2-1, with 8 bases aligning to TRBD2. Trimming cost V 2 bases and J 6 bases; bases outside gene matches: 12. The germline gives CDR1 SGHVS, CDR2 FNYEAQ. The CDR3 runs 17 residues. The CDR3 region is CASSLRLAGTHSNEQFF. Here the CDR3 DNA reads TGTGCCAGCAGCTTAAGATTAGCGGGAACGCATTCCAATGAGCAGTTCTTC. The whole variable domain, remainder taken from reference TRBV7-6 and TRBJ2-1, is GAGVSQSPRYKVTKRGQDVALRCDPISGHVSLYWYRQALGQGPEFLTYFNYEAQQDKSGLPNDRFSAERPEGSISTLTIQRTEQRDSAMYRCASSLRLAGTHSNEQFFGPGTRLTVL.

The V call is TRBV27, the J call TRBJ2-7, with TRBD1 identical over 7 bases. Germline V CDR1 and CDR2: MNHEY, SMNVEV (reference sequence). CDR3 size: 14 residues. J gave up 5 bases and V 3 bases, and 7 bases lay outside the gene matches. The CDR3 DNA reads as TGTGCCAGCAGTTTGGGGAGACAGGGCCACGAGCAGTACTTC. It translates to CASSLGRQGHEQYF.

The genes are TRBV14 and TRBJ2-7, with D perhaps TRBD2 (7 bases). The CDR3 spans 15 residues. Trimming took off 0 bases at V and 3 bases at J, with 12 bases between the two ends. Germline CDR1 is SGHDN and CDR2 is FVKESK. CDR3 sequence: CASSQDLGGGYEQYF. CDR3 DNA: TGTGCCAGCAGCCAAGATTTAGGGGGGGGCTACGAGCAGTACTTC. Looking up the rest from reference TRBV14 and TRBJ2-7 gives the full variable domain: EAGVTQFPSHSVIEKGQTVTLRCDPISGHDNLYWYRRVMGKEIKFLLHFVKESKQDESGMPNNRFLAERTGGTYSTLKVQPAELEDSGVYFCASSQDLGGGYEQYFGPGTRLTVT.

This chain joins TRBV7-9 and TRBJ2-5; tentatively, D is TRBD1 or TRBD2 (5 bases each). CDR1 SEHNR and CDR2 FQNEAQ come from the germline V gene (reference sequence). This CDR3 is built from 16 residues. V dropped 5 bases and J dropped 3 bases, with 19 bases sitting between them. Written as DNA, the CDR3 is TGTGCCAGCAGCCCAGCGGTGGGCAGGGCTAAAGAGACCCAGTACTTC. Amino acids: CASSPAVGRAKETQYF.

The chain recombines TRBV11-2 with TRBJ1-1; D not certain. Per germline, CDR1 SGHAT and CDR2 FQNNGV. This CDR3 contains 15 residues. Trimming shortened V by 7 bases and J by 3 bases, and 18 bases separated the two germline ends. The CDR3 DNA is TGTGCCAGCACCCGACCCGGGATTCGGGACACTGAAGCTTTCTTT. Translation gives CASTRPGIRDTEAFF.

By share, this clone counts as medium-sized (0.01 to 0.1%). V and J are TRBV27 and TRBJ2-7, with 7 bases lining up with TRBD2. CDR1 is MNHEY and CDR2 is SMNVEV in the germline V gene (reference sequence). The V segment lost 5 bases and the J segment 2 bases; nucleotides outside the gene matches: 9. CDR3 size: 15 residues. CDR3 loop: CASSTYLGGAYEQYF. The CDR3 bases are TGTGCCAGCAGTACCTATTTGGGGGGGGCCTACGAGCAGTACTTC.

CDR3 in amino acids: CASSFNRGNEQYF. CDR3 DNA: TGTGCCAGCAGTTTCAACAGGGGAAACGAGCAGTACTTC. The rearrangement uses TRBV27 and TRBJ2-7, with 7 bases that match TRBD1. In germline, CDR1 is MNHEY, CDR2 SMNVEV (reference sequence). The CDR3 extends over 13 amino acids. The V and J ends lost 3 bases and 5 bases, in that order; junction bases with no gene match: 4.

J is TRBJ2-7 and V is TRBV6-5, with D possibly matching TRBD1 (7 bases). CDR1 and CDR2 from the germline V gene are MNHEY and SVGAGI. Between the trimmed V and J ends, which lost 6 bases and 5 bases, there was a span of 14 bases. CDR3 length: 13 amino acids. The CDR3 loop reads CASSSQGGNEQYF. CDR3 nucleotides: TGTGCCAGCAGCAGCCAGGGGGGCAACGAGCAGTACTTC.

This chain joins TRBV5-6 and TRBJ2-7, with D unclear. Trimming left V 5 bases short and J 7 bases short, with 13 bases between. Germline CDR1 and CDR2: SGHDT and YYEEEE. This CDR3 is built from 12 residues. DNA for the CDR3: TGTGCCAGCAGTGGCGACCTGGGGGAGCAGTACTTC. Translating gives CASSGDLGEQYF.

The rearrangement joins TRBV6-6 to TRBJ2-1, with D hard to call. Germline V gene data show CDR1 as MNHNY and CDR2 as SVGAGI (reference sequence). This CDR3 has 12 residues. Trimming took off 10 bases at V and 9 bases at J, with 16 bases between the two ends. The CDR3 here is CATWKGMGEQFF. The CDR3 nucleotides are TGTGCCACCTGGAAAGGGATGGGTGAGCAGTTCTTC.

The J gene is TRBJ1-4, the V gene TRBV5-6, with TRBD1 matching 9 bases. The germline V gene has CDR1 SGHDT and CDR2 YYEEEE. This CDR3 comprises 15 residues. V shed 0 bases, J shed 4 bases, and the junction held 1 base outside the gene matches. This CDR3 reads CASSLVGQGNEKLFF. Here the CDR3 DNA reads TGTGCCAGCAGCTTGGTGGGACAGGGTAATGAAAAACTGTTTTTT.

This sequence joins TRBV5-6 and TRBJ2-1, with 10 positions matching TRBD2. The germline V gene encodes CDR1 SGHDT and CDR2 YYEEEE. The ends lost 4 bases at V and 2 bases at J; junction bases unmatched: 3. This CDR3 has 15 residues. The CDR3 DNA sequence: TGTGCCAGCAGCCCTAGCGGGGGCCCCTACAATGAGCAGTTCTTC. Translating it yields CASSPSGGPYNEQFF.

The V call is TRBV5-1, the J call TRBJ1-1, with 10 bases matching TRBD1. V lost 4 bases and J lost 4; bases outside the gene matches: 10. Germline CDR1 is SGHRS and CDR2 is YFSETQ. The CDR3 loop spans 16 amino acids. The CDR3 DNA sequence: TGCGCCAGCAGCGCGTGGGACAGGGGATTGGGCACTGAAGCTTTCTTT. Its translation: CASSAWDRGLGTEAFF.

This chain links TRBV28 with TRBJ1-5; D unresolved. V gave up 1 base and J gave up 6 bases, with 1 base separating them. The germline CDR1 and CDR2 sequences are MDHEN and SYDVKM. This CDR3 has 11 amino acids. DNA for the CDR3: TGTGCCAGCAGTTTATCTCAGCCCCAGCATTTT. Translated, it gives CASSLSQPQHF.

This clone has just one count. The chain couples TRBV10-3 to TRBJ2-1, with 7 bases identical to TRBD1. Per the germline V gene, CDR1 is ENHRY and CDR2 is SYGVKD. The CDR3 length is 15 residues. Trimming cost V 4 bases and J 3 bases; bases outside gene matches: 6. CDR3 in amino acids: CAISVRPGGYNEQFF. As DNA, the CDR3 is TGTGCCATCAGTGTAAGGCCAGGGGGCTACAATGAGCAGTTCTTC.

The CDR3 sequence is CASSPRGGLEGTQYF. In DNA form, the CDR3 reads TGCGCCAGCAGCCCTAGGGGGGGACTAGAGGGGACCCAGTACTTC. The V gene is TRBV4-1, the J gene TRBJ2-5; 8 bases agree with TRBD2. Germline CDR1 MGHRA, CDR2 YSYEKL. There are 15 residues in the CDR3. With V trimmed by 4 bases and J by 7 bases, 11 bases remained unmatched.